A single sample gave rise to the 17 T cell receptor beta chains below, sequenced in a study of regulatory T cells in long-lasting Graves disease. iRepertoire HTBI primers and Arm-PCR of CDR3 regions built TCR beta libraries. TCRdb itself ran the multiplex PCR reads through MiXCR, one entry per CDR3 protein. The sample records roughly 610,000 distinct CDR3 sequences, around 17% being singletons. Sample time point: newly diagnosed GD, antithyroid drugs for less than 3 months. PBMC RNA served as the TCR library source. This same sample was also part of a study on T cells in Graves' hyperthyroidism and ophthalmopathy.

This specimen was peripheral blood mononuclear cells (PBMCs), taken at new diagnosis, from a patient treated with antithyroid drugs. The receptor source for this set is a young woman with Graves disease.

This clonotype was recorded many times. The rearrangement links TRBV2 to TRBJ1-5, with 12 nucleotides matching TRBD1. Germline CDR1 and CDR2: SNHLY and FYNNEI. CDR3 length equals 15 residues. The V gene end was trimmed by 6 bases and the J gene end by 4 bases; junction bases not matched to a gene: 4. As DNA, the CDR3 is TGTGCCAGCAGCGGGGACAGGGGGCTTAATCAGCCCCAGCATTTT. It codes for CASSGDRGLNQPQHF.

This clonotype has a count of ten or more. This chain links TRBV2 with TRBJ1-1; tentative D call: TRBD1 (6 bases). The CDR3 extends over 14 amino acids. Germline CDR1 SNHLY, CDR2 FYNNEI. Trimming shortened V by 1 base and J by 5 bases, and 11 bases separated the two germline ends. CDR3 protein: CASSEEQGLTEAFF. CDR3 in DNA: TGTGCCAGCAGTGAAGAACAGGGCCTGACTGAAGCTTTCTTT.

This clonotype was detected only a few times. The chain has TRBV7-3 and TRBJ2-2, with TRBD2 matching 8 bases. In germline, CDR1 is SGHTA, CDR2 FQGTGA. J gave up 1 base and V 1 base, and 5 bases lay outside the gene matches. The CDR3 runs 17 residues. DNA for the CDR3: TGTGCCAGCAGCTTAAGTCTTGCGGGAGGGAACACCGGGGAGCTGTTTTTT. It encodes CASSLSLAGGNTGELFF. Drawing the rest from reference TRBV7-3 and TRBJ2-2, the complete variable domain is GAGVSQTPSNKVTEKGKYVELRCDPISGHTALYWYRQSLGQGPEFLIYFQGTGAADDSGLPNDRFFAVRPEGSVSTLKIQRTERGDSAVYLCASSLSLAGGNTGELFFGEGSRLTVL.

For this clonotype: One base separates it from a far larger clone, so it is likely a read error. The V gene is TRBV9, the J gene TRBJ2-2; 12 nucleotides line up with TRBD2. The CDR3 loop spans 16 amino acids. V shed 3 bases and J 0 bases; nucleotides not matched to a gene: 0. The V gene's germline CDR1 is SGDLS and CDR2 YYNGEE. The CDR3 DNA is TGTGCCAGCAGCGGGACTAGCGGGGCGAACACCGGGGAGCTGTTTTTT. Protein sequence: CASSGTSGANTGELFF.

The chain is built from TRBV5-1 and TRBJ2-7, with 11 bases lining up with TRBD2. With V trimmed by 0 bases and J by 2 bases, 7 bases remained unmatched. The CDR3 extends over 17 amino acids. Germline CDR1 SGHRS, CDR2 YFSETQ. As DNA, the CDR3 is TGCGCCAGCAGCTTGGCGCCCGGGACTAGCGGTGCCTACGAGCAGTACTTC. As protein: CASSLAPGTSGAYEQYF. The full variable domain, with the rest looked up from reference TRBV5-1 and TRBJ2-7, is KAGVTQTPRYLIKTRGQQVTLSCSPISGHRSVSWYQQTPGQGLQFLFEYFSETQRNKGNFPGRFSGRQFSNSRSEMNVSTLELGDSALYLCASSLAPGTSGAYEQYFGPGTRLTVT.

This clonotype was detected only a few times. The V call is TRBV27, the J call TRBJ2-1, with a possible D match to TRBD2 (6 bases). V was pared by 7 bases and J by 2 bases, with 15 bases between. Germline V gene sequence: CDR1 MNHEY, CDR2 SMNVEV (reference sequence). The CDR3 is made up of 15 amino acids. The CDR3, as DNA: TGTGCCAGCAAGACCTCGGGCGGGACCTACAATGAGCAGTTCTTC. Translated: CASKTSGGTYNEQFF.

V and J are TRBV18 and TRBJ1-6; 7 bases fit TRBD1. Germline-derived CDR1 and CDR2 are KGHSH and LQKENI. V shed 5 bases and J 7 bases; nucleotides not matched to a gene: 5. The CDR3 is 14 amino acids. The CDR3 here is CASSYSGGNSPLHF. The CDR3 DNA reads as TGTGCCAGCTCATACTCAGGGGGGAATTCACCCCTCCACTTT.

This chain connects TRBV5-6 to TRBJ1-3; D unclear. The CDR3 spans 13 residues. Trimming took 6 bases from V and 0 from J, leaving 7 bases between them. Germline V gives CDR1 SGHDT, CDR2 YYEEEE. In nucleotides, the CDR3 is TGTGCCAGCACCGCTGGCTCTGGAAACACCATATATTTT. It is translated as CASTAGSGNTIYF.

The CDR3 DNA reads as TGTGCCATCAGTCGGACGGGGGACACTGAAGCTTTCTTT. It codes for CAISRTGDTEAFF. The genes are TRBV10-3 and TRBJ1-1; D may be TRBD1 (5 bases). This CDR3 has 13 amino acids. With 5 bases removed from V and 3 bases from J, the gap between germline ends came to 10 bases. Germline CDR1 and CDR2: ENHRY and SYGVKD.

This clonotype has a handful of counts. This chain connects TRBV7-9 to TRBJ2-7, with a tentative D call TRBD1 (6 bases). Germline CDR1 SEHNR, CDR2 FQNEAQ (reference sequence). The CDR3 loop spans 14 amino acids. Trimming took 5 bases from V and 5 from J, leaving 16 bases between them. CDR3 DNA sequence: TGTGCCAGCAGCCCTACACAGGGACCCAACGAGCAGTACTTC. Protein sequence: CASSPTQGPNEQYF. The whole variable domain, filled in from reference TRBV7-9 and TRBJ2-7, reads DTGVSQNPRHKITKRGQNVTFRCDPISEHNRLYWYRQTLGQGPEFLTYFQNEAQLEKSRLLSDRFSAERPKGSFSTLEIQRTEQGDSAMYLCASSPTQGPNEQYFGPGTRLTVT.

The chain carries TRBV7-8 and TRBJ2-7; 7 bases match TRBD2. Looked up from germline, CDR1 is SGHVS and CDR2 is FQNEAQ. This CDR3 is built from 16 residues. The V and J ends lost 4 bases and 1 base, in that order; junction bases with no gene match: 10. The CDR3 DNA sequence: TGTGCCAGCAGCTCACCCCGACTAGCAGGGTCCTACGAGCAGTACTTC. Translated, it gives CASSSPRLAGSYEQYF.

This clonotype was counted ten times or more. The chain carries TRBV28 and TRBJ2-5; D remains unclear. The V end lost 2 bases, the J end lost 2 bases, and 15 bases lay between the germline ends. The CDR3 runs to 16 residues. The germline CDR1 and CDR2 sequences are MDHEN and SYDVKM. The CDR3 is CASSLTWTDKQETQYF. Written as DNA, the CDR3 is TGTGCCAGCAGTTTAACCTGGACGGATAAGCAAGAGACCCAGTACTTC.

This clonotype was recorded many times. The V call is TRBV7-2, the J call TRBJ1-1; possible D gene TRBD1, 5 bases. CDR1 and CDR2 from the germline V gene are SGHTA and FQGNSA. This CDR3 spans 14 amino acids. Trimming stripped 5 bases from V and 6 bases from J, with 16 bases between. The CDR3 loop reads CASSPYRLGAEAFF. In DNA, the CDR3 is TGTGCCAGCAGCCCCTACAGGCTGGGAGCTGAAGCTTTCTTT.

The genes are TRBV27 and TRBJ1-4, with 7 positions matching TRBD1. CDR1 is MNHEY, CDR2 SMNVEV, per germline (reference sequence). The V and J ends lost 11 bases and 4 bases, in that order; junction bases with no gene match: 16. The CDR3 is 16 amino acids. As DNA, the CDR3 is TGTGCCGGCGGTAAATGGGGGGGACAGATTAATGAAAAACTGTTTTTT. The encoded protein is CAGGKWGGQINEKLFF.

In this sample, this clonotype turned up a few times. The chain couples TRBV6-1 to TRBJ2-7, with 9 bases identical to TRBD1. The CDR3 runs to 15 residues. J gave up 7 bases and V 8 bases, and 15 bases lay outside the gene matches. The germline V gene has CDR1 MNHNS and CDR2 SASEGT. CDR3 sequence reads: CASGNLDRGLGEQYF. As DNA, the CDR3 is TGTGCCAGCGGGAACCTGGACAGGGGATTGGGGGAGCAGTACTTC.

This clonotype occurred once. J is TRBJ2-2 and V is TRBV19, with 11 bases fitting TRBD2. Germline V gives CDR1 LNHDA, CDR2 SQIVND (reference sequence). This CDR3 is 17 amino acids long. Trimming cost V 4 bases and J 1 base; bases outside gene matches: 5. CDR3 nucleotide sequence: TGTGCCAGTAGTAGACCGGGACTAGCGGTGAACACCGGGGAGCTGTTTTTT. It encodes CASSRPGLAVNTGELFF.

The J gene is TRBJ2-7, the V gene TRBV6-1; no clear D. The length of the CDR3 is 11 residues. Germline values: CDR1 MNHNS, CDR2 SASEGT. The ends were cut back, 8 bases at V and 3 bases at J, with 8 bases in the middle. The CDR3 coding sequence is TGTGCCAGCGGTACCGTCTACGAGCAGTACTTC. It encodes CASGTVYEQYF.